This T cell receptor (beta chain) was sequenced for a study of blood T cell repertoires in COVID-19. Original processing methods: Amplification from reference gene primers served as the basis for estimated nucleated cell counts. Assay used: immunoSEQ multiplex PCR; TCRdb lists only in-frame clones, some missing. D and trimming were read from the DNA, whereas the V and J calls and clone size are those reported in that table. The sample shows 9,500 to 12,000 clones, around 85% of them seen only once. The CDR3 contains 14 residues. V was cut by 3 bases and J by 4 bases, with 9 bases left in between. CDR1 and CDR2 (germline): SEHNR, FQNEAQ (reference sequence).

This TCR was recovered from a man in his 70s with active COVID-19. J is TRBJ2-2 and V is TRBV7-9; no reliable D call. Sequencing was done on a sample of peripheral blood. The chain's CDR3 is CASSLNGATGELFF. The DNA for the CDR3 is TGTGCCAGCAGCTTGAACGGAGCCACCGGGGAGCTGTTTTTT.